This TCR beta chain was captured by sequencing in a study of T cell repertoires in ileal Crohn's disease. Looking at the study overall: All patients had surgery for stricturing (61%) or penetrating (around 40%) disease. About half of patients got postoperative therapy: around 10 thiopurines, fewer than 20 anti-TNF.

Findings and caveats of the study: Clonal expansions were more frequent in active smokers than non-smokers at surgery. Sorted CD8 T cells held more high-frequency clones than CD4.

Profiling relied on immunoSEQ multiplex PCR, and the TCRdb table lists in-frame clones only, not all of them. The table shows about 14,000 clones, with over 60% occurring only once. There are 14 residues in the CDR3. Trimming took off 3 bases at V and 7 bases at J, with 13 bases between the two ends. The germline V gene has CDR1 SGHDT and CDR2 YYEEEE. About this clone itself: Its antigen remains unidentified.

This receptor was obtained from an adult with Crohn's disease. V is TRBV5-6 and J is TRBJ1-4; weak D call: TRBD1 (6 bases). Sample: ileal tissue. As DNA, the CDR3 is TGTGCCAGCAGCTCCCGGCAGGGGACTGAAAAACTGTTTTTT. Protein product: CASSSRQGTEKLFF.